The 14 T cell receptor beta chains presented below share a single source sample, sequenced in a study of cytomegalovirus exposure and HLA in healthy donors. Both 60 Vbeta primers and 13 Jbeta primers went into the PCR. The protocol was immunoSEQ multiplex PCR, while the TCRdb copy is restricted to in-frame clones and leaves out a portion. The sample has approximately 150,000 clones; approximately 72% are singletons. The source material was PBMCs. Source of these receptors: a female donor in good health and CMV-seronegative.

The rearrangement links TRBV30 to TRBJ1-5; D ambiguous. The CDR3 is made up of 13 amino acids. CDR1 and CDR2 (germline): GTSNPN, SVGIG (reference sequence). V was shortened by 2 bases and J by 7 bases, with 12 bases between the two germline ends. For the CDR3, the DNA is TGTGCCTGGAGTCCGCAGGTCGACCAGCCCCAGCATTTT. Its protein is CAWSPQVDQPQHF.

This chain joins TRBV27 and TRBJ2-1; D unclear. The CDR3 length is 15 residues. Looked up from germline, CDR1 is MNHEY and CDR2 is SMNVEV (reference sequence). V lost 2 bases and J lost 0, with 8 bases in between. CDR3 DNA: TGTGCCAGCAGTTTAATCCCGAGCTCCTACAATGAGCAGTTCTTC. This encodes CASSLIPSSYNEQFF.

The V and J genes are TRBV30 and TRBJ1-5; D not resolved. The V end was cut by 1 base, the J end by 7 bases, with 11 bases between. The CDR3 consists of 13 residues. Germline V gives CDR1 GTSNPN, CDR2 SVGIG (reference sequence). The CDR3 loop is CAWSGILGQPQHF. The DNA for the CDR3 is TGTGCCTGGAGTGGTATCTTGGGCCAGCCCCAGCATTTT.

The chain employs TRBV30 and TRBJ1-5; D not certain. V was shortened by 3 bases and J by 1 base, with 13 bases between the two germline ends. Germline V gene lookup returns CDR1 GTSNPN and CDR2 SVGIG (reference sequence). The CDR3 length is 15 residues. The chain's CDR3 is CAWRVGSKSNQPQHF. The CDR3 DNA is TGTGCCTGGAGAGTGGGCAGTAAAAGCAATCAGCCCCAGCATTTT.

The chain carries TRBV28 and TRBJ2-2, with TRBD1 matching over 8 bases. Germline lookup yields CDR1 MDHEN and CDR2 SYDVKM. The CDR3 totals 16 residues. V shed 1 base and J 5 bases; nucleotides not matched to a gene: 6. As DNA, the CDR3 is TGTGCCAGCAGTTTATTCGGGCAGGGGGCGACCGGGGAGCTGTTTTTT. It is translated as CASSLFGQGATGELFF.

J is TRBJ1-1 and V is TRBV30; TRBD1 agrees at 9 bases. V was pared by 5 bases and J by 3 bases, with 4 bases of the junction left unmatched. This CDR3 is built from 13 residues. CDR1 is GTSNPN and CDR2 is SVGIG in the germline V gene (reference sequence). CDR3 bases: TGTGCCTGGGGGGACAGGGTGGACACTGAAGCTTTCTTT. Its protein is CAWGDRVDTEAFF.

This chain connects TRBV30 to TRBJ2-7; 7 bases are shared with TRBD1. Trimming took 2 bases from V and 3 from J; bases not matched to a gene: 4. There are 13 residues in the CDR3. Germline V gene sequence: CDR1 GTSNPN, CDR2 SVGIG (reference sequence). The CDR3 region has the DNA TGTGCCTGGAGTCCGGGACAGTACTACGAGCAGTACTTC. Amino acids: CAWSPGQYYEQYF. The full variable domain, with the rest looked up from reference TRBV30 and TRBJ2-7, is SQTIHQWPATLVQPVGSPLSLECTVEGTSNPNLYWYRQAAGRGLQLLFYSVGIGQISSEVPQNLSASRPQDRQFILSSKKLLLSDSGFYLCAWSPGQYYEQYFGPGTRLTVT.

V usage is TRBV2 and J usage is TRBJ1-4; perhaps TRBD1 as D (5 bases). Germline-derived CDR1 and CDR2 are SNHLY and FYNNEI. V was cut by 6 bases and J by 3 bases, with 14 bases left in between. The CDR3 runs to 15 residues. As DNA, the CDR3 is TGTGCCAGCAGCCCCAACGGGGGATCTAATGAAAAACTGTTTTTT. Protein product: CASSPNGGSNEKLFF.

The gene calls are TRBV10-1 and TRBJ2-2; D is unresolved. The CDR3 length is 12 residues. Trimming removed 5 bases from V and 5 bases from J, with 6 bases in between. Germline CDR1 reads WNHNN; CDR2 reads SYGVQD (reference sequence). This CDR3 reads CASSRQTGELFF. CDR3 sequence (DNA): TGCGCCAGCAGTAGACAAACCGGGGAGCTGTTTTTT.

The chain carries TRBV9 and TRBJ2-1, with 10 bases aligning to TRBD2. V shed 4 bases and J 0 bases; nucleotides not matched to a gene: 4. This CDR3 spans 16 amino acids. Looked up from germline, CDR1 is SGDLS and CDR2 is YYNGEE. Written as DNA, the CDR3 is TGTGCCAGCAGCCTCCGACTAGCGGGCTCCTACAATGAGCAGTTCTTC. Translated: CASSLRLAGSYNEQFF.

V is TRBV7-2 and J is TRBJ2-5; tentative D call: TRBD1 (5 bases). Germline V gene data show CDR1 as SGHTA and CDR2 as FQGNSA. The CDR3 covers 12 residues. V shed 5 bases and J shed 5 bases, with 9 bases lying between them. Written as DNA, the CDR3 is TGTGCCAGCAGCGGGGCCCGGGAGACCCAGTACTTC. Translating gives CASSGARETQYF.

A single count supports this clone. V usage is TRBV19 and J usage is TRBJ1-1; 9 bases fit TRBD1. CDR3 length equals 21 residues. Germline trimming cut 1 base from V and 1 base from J; bases unmatched to any gene: 19. Per germline, CDR1 LNHDA and CDR2 SQIVND (reference sequence). CDR3 in DNA: TGTGCCAGTAGTATAGGCCGGGACAGGGCCTCGGTGGGGGACTCGAACACTGAAGCTTTCTTT. Translation: CASSIGRDRASVGDSNTEAFF.

This clone showed up just a few times. V gene TRBV27 combines with J gene TRBJ2-7; 7 nucleotides agree with TRBD2. CDR3 size: 15 residues. With 4 bases clipped from V and 4 bases from J, the junction kept 10 bases outside the gene matches. CDR1 is MNHEY, CDR2 SMNVEV, per germline (reference sequence). This chain's CDR3 is CASSSLRDYPYEQYF. The CDR3 coding sequence is TGTGCCAGCAGTTCTCTACGGGACTACCCATACGAGCAGTACTTC.

The chain recombines TRBV5-1 with TRBJ2-5, with D perhaps matching TRBD1 (7 bases). The V end lost 1 base, the J end lost 2 bases, and 18 bases lay between the germline ends. Germline CDR1 is SGHRS and CDR2 is YFSETQ. This CDR3 has 17 amino acids. The CDR3 loop reads CASSLSLGGGGQETQYF. In nucleotides, the CDR3 is TGCGCCAGCAGCTTGAGTTTAGGGGGCGGAGGGCAAGAGACCCAGTACTTC.